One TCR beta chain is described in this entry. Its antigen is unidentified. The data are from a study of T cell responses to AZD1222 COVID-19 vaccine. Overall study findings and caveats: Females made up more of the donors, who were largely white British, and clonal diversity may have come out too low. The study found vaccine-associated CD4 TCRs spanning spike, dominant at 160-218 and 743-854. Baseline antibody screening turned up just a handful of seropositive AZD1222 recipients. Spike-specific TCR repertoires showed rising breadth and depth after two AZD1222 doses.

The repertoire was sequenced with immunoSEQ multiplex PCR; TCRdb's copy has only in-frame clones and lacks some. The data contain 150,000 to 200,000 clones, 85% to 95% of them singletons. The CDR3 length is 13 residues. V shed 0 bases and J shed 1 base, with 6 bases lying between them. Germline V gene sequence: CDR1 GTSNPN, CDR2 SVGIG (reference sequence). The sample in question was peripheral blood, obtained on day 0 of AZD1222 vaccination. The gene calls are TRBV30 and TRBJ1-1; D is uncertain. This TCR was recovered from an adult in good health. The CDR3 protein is CAWSVTENTEAFF. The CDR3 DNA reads TGTGCCTGGAGTGTAACAGAGAACACTGAAGCTTTCTTT. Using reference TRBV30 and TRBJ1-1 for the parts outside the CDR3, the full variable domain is SQTIHQWPATLVQPVGSPLSLECTVEGTSNPNLYWYRQAAGRGLQLLFYSVGIGQISSEVPQNLSASRPQDRQFILSSKKLLLSDSGFYLCAWSVTENTEAFFGQGTRLTVV.